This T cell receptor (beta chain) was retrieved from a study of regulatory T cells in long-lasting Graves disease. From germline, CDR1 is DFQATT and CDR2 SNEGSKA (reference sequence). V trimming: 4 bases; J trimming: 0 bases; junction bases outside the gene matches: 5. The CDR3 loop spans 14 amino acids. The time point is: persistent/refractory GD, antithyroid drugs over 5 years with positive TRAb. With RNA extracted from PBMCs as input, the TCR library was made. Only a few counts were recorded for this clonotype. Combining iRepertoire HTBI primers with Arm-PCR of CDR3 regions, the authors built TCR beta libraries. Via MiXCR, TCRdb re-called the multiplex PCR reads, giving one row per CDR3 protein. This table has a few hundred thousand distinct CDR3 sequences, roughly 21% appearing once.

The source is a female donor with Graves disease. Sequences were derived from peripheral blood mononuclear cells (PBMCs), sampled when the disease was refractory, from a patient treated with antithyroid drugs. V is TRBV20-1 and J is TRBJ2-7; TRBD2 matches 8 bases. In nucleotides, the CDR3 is TGCAGTGCTACTGCTAGCGGGTTCTCCTACGAGCAGTACTTC. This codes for CSATASGFSYEQYF.